This TCR beta chain was captured by sequencing in a study of T cells after yellow fever vaccination. Germline V lookup: CDR1 DFQATT, CDR2 SNEGSKA (reference sequence). Trimming stripped 6 bases from V and 6 bases from J, with 13 bases between. This CDR3 has 12 residues. Researchers made TCR cDNA using 5'RACE template switching, and this step added a universal primer site and UMIs. A single record per CDR3 protein comes from TCRdb applying MiXCR to the 5' RACE reads. Among hundreds of thousands of distinct CDR3 sequences listed, 8.7% were seen once. As concerns this clonotype: Its target is not known.

Study-level findings and limits: Weaker, the secondary response had a peak occurring faster, on day 5 versus 15. Among primary-vaccination clones, most reappeared after the booster, at almost 98% for CD4 and roughly 90% for CD8.

This sequence originates from a man younger than 30 who received the YFV17D yellow fever vaccine. The chain combines TRBV20-1 with TRBJ2-3, with D possibly TRBD2 on 5 matching bases. The sequencing used CD4+ T cells sorted from PBMCs, collected 5 days after the yellow fever booster vaccination. The CDR3 coding sequence is TGCAGTGCCCAGAGGGATTCGGATACGCAGTATTTT. It translates to CSAQRDSDTQYF.